The 19 T cell receptor beta chains below were found in one sample sequenced in a study of blood T cell repertoires in COVID-19. Assay used: immunoSEQ multiplex PCR; TCRdb lists only in-frame clones, some missing. The sample shows 250,000 to 300,000 clones, 75% to 90% of them seen only once. The sequencing input was peripheral blood. The receptor source for this set is an older woman with acute or convalescent COVID-19.

The J gene is TRBJ1-6, the V gene TRBV12-3 or TRBV12-4; no clear D. V was pared by 6 bases and J by 8 bases, with 8 bases between. This CDR3 comprises 12 residues. The CDR3 is CASSLLYSPLHF. As DNA, the CDR3 is TGTGCCAGCAGCCTATTATATTCACCCCTCCACTTT.

The chain recombines TRBV18 with TRBJ2-3; D uncertain. The CDR3 has 14 amino acids. Per germline, CDR1 KGHSH and CDR2 LQKENI. Trimming pared 2 bases from V and 2 bases from J, leaving 8 bases between. CDR3: CASSPMQNTDTQYF. The DNA for the CDR3 is TGTGCCAGCTCACCAATGCAGAACACAGATACGCAGTATTTT.

V usage is TRBV6-2 or TRBV6-3 and J usage is TRBJ2-1; TRBD2 aligns across 13 bases. V was pared by 6 bases and J by 6 bases, with 5 bases of the junction left unmatched. The CDR3 covers 15 residues. The germline V gene has CDR1 MNHEY and CDR2 SVGEGT. The CDR3 here is CASSDRLAGGNEQFF. Written as DNA, the CDR3 is TGTGCCAGCAGCGACAGACTAGCGGGGGGCAATGAGCAGTTCTTC.

The rearrangement links TRBV14 to TRBJ2-1; no clear D gene. Germline CDR1 SGHDN, CDR2 FVKESK. With 4 bases removed from V and 8 bases from J, the gap between germline ends came to 9 bases. This CDR3 is 12 amino acids long. In nucleotides, the CDR3 is TGTGCCAGCAGCCTCTACGGAGATGAGCAGTTCTTC. This encodes CASSLYGDEQFF.

J is TRBJ1-2 and V is TRBV19; possibly TRBD1 for D (5 bases). Germline V gives CDR1 LNHDA, CDR2 SQIVND (reference sequence). The germline V and J ends were trimmed by 0 bases and 1 base, with 15 bases remaining between them. The CDR3 runs 17 residues. CDR3 DNA sequence: TGTGCCAGTAGTATAGATCTTTGGGGCGGTCTTAACTATGGCTACACCTTC. This translates into CASSIDLWGGLNYGYTF.

This chain connects TRBV15 to TRBJ1-5, with 7 bases fitting TRBD1. CDR3 size: 15 residues. Germline values: CDR1 LNHNV, CDR2 YYDKDF (reference sequence). J lost 0 bases, V lost 5 bases, and 4 bases had no gene match. The CDR3 loop reads CATSGGQYSNQPQHF. CDR3 in DNA: TGTGCCACCAGCGGGGGACAGTATAGCAATCAGCCCCAGCATTTT.

This sequence joins TRBV7-2 and TRBJ2-5; 11 nucleotides agree with TRBD2. This CDR3 spans 15 amino acids. J was trimmed by 3 bases and V by 5 bases; bases with no gene match: 5. Germline V lookup: CDR1 SGHTA, CDR2 FQGNSA. The CDR3 nucleotides are TGTGCCAGCAGCCCGACTAGCGGGGCCGAAGAGACCCAGTACTTC. It translates to CASSPTSGAEETQYF. The variable domain in full, completed from reference TRBV7-2 and TRBJ2-5, reads GAGVSQSPSNKVTEKGKDVELRCDPISGHTALYWYRQSLGQGLEFLIYFQGNSAPDKSGLPSDRFSAERTGGSVSTLTIQRTQQEDSAVYLCASSPTSGAEETQYFGPGTRLLVL.

This clone was seen a few times. The rearrangement links TRBV18 to TRBJ2-1, with TRBD2 as a possible D gene (5 bases). The ends were cut back, 5 bases at V and 9 bases at J, with 8 bases in the middle. The CDR3 contains 11 residues. The germline V gene encodes CDR1 KGHSH and CDR2 LQKENI. DNA for the CDR3: TGTGCCAGCTCATCCAGCGGTGAGCAGTTCTTC. Protein: CASSSSGEQFF.

The chain combines TRBV9 with TRBJ1-5; tentatively, D is TRBD1 (5 bases). V lost 4 bases, J lost 4 bases, and 15 bases lay in between. CDR1 and CDR2 (germline): SGDLS, YYNGEE. The CDR3 is 15 amino acids. The CDR3 DNA sequence: TGTGCCAGCAGCCCTACAGGAGGGAGAAATCAGCCCCAGCATTTT. Translation gives CASSPTGGRNQPQHF.

The chain has TRBV28 and TRBJ1-1; D ambiguous. With 8 bases removed from V and 0 bases from J, the gap between germline ends came to 7 bases. The CDR3 is made up of 12 amino acids. Germline V gene lookup returns CDR1 MDHEN and CDR2 SYDVKM. The CDR3 region has the DNA TGTGCCAGCTCAGAAGTGAACACTGAAGCTTTCTTT. It encodes CASSEVNTEAFF.

V usage is TRBV4-3 and J usage is TRBJ2-1, with D possibly TRBD1 on 5 matching bases. Germline V gene data show CDR1 as LGHNA and CDR2 as YSLEER. There are 13 residues in the CDR3. V was cut by 3 bases and J by 6 bases, with 9 bases left in between. The CDR3 here is CASSHQGSNEQFF. CDR3 nucleotide sequence: TGCGCCAGCAGCCATCAGGGTTCCAATGAGCAGTTCTTC.

This chain joins TRBV24-1 and TRBJ2-3; tentative D call: TRBD1 (5 bases). V was shortened by 5 bases and J by 5 bases, with 19 bases between the two germline ends. This CDR3 is 16 amino acids long. Germline CDR1 and CDR2: KGHDR and SFDVKD. This CDR3 reads CATSGAGQVIQDTQYF. For the CDR3, the DNA is TGTGCCACCAGTGGCGCAGGACAAGTCATTCAAGATACGCAGTATTTT.

This chain joins TRBV5-1 and TRBJ2-3, with 7 bases identical to TRBD1. CDR3 length equals 13 residues. J gave up 3 bases and V 5 bases, and 3 bases lay outside the gene matches. Germline CDR1 is SGHRS and CDR2 is YFSETQ. CDR3 amino acids: CASSYRGTDTQYF. For the CDR3, the DNA is TGCGCCAGCAGTTACAGGGGAACAGATACGCAGTATTTT.

This clone was counted once. This chain connects TRBV18 to TRBJ1-3, with TRBD1 as a possible D gene (6 bases). V lost 3 bases and J lost 0, with 15 bases in between. Germline V lookup: CDR1 KGHSH, CDR2 LQKENI. The length of the CDR3 is 17 residues. As DNA, the CDR3 is TGTGCCAGCTCACCGCCGGGGACACCGATCTCTGGAAACACCATATATTTT. This gives the protein CASSPPGTPISGNTIYF.

The chain has TRBV6-2 or TRBV6-3 and TRBJ1-2; 10 bases align to TRBD1. Germline CDR1 reads MNHEY; CDR2 reads SVGEGT. The CDR3 has 15 amino acids. The J segment lost 2 bases and the V segment lost 6 bases, leaving 6 bases of the junction unmatched. DNA for the CDR3: TGTGCCAGCAGCGATCCGGGACAGGGGAACTATGGCTACACCTTC. It is translated as CASSDPGQGNYGYTF.

This clone was observed a single time. The chain recombines TRBV12-3 or TRBV12-4 with TRBJ2-1, with 7 bases identical to TRBD2. This CDR3 is built from 13 residues. Trimming at V came to 8 bases and at J to 7 bases, leaving 8 bases not matched to a gene. CDR3 residues: CASANGRVNEQFF. The CDR3 nucleotides read TGTGCCAGCGCAAATGGGAGGGTGAATGAGCAGTTCTTC.

V is TRBV6-5 and J is TRBJ1-5; 8 bases fit TRBD1. The germline gives CDR1 MNHEY, CDR2 SVGAGI. The CDR3 has 15 residues. Trimming cost V 6 bases and J 3 bases; bases outside gene matches: 7. Here the CDR3 reads CASSVDRGNNQPQHF. DNA for the CDR3: TGTGCCAGCAGCGTTGACAGGGGCAACAATCAGCCCCAGCATTTT.

This rearrangement joins TRBV5-6 to TRBJ2-5, with 9 bases matching TRBD1. Germline V lookup: CDR1 SGHDT, CDR2 YYEEEE. CDR3 length: 13 amino acids. Trimming at V came to 4 bases and at J to 13 bases, leaving 11 bases not matched to a gene. In nucleotides, the CDR3 is TGTGCCAGCAGCCCTCCGACAGGGGGGCCTAGGTACTTC. Its protein is CASSPPTGGPRYF.

The J gene is TRBJ2-3, the V gene TRBV5-1; TRBD2 aligns across 9 bases. Germline V gene lookup returns CDR1 SGHRS and CDR2 YFSETQ. V gave up 3 bases and J gave up 2 bases; unmatched junction bases: 7. The CDR3 loop spans 16 amino acids. DNA of the CDR3: TGCGCCAGCAGCTCGGCGGGGGGGCAAGTCACAGATACGCAGTATTTT. The encoded protein is CASSSAGGQVTDTQYF.